This record covers a single T cell receptor beta chain. Between the trimmed V and J ends, which lost 5 bases and 0 bases, there was a span of 11 bases. The CDR3 consists of 15 residues. Germline V gene lookup returns CDR1 SGHTA and CDR2 FQGTGA. The method was immunoSEQ multiplex PCR; TCRdb's version includes in-frame clones alone and lacks a portion of them. The table lists 45,000 to 70,000 clones, about 90% of them singletons. This specimen comes from a study of T cell changes during pregnancy in multiple sclerosis. The V gene is TRBV7-3, the J gene TRBJ2-1; D is possibly TRBD2 (6 bases). The specimen was CD4+ T cells from peripheral blood mononuclear cells, collected in the second trimester of pregnancy. The sequence came from a female donor with multiple sclerosis, enrolled in a pregnancy study. This CDR3 is CASSQRGGSYNEQFF. The CDR3 nucleotides read TGTGCCAGCAGCCAACGGGGAGGCTCCTACAATGAGCAGTTCTTC.